Here is one T cell receptor beta chain with its context. Its antigen is currently unknown. The data belong to a study of blood T cells in healthy people across ages. Study results and limitations: Whereas aged donors had fewer naive CD4+ cells, long-lived donors had more of them and higher diversity. Investigators viewed diversity estimates from one million T cells as underestimates, the study reported.

Germline CDR1 is SGHTA and CDR2 is FQGNSA. The CDR3 is 14 amino acids. Per sample, no less than 6 micrograms of total RNA were extracted. Using a J-beta primer mix together with a sample-barcoded 5' primer, a second PCR was run for roughly 6 to 11 cycles. TCRdb itself ran the 5' RACE reads through MiXCR, one entry per CDR3 protein. The data contain about 830,000 distinct CDR3 sequences, over 45% of them singletons. The chain recombines TRBV7-2 with TRBJ2-3, with D perhaps TRBD1 (5 bases). Gene TRBJ1-5 matches the end of the DNA better, so the J call may be wrong. The clonotype comes from a young man in good health. Sequencing was done on a sample of blood. DNA of the CDR3: TGTGCCAGCAGCCGAGTCCGGGGCACAGATACGCAGCATTTT. Protein sequence: CASSRVRGTDTQHF.